The 29 T cell receptor beta chains below all came from one sample that was sequenced in a study of regulatory T cells in long-lasting Graves disease (dated by TCRdb to 2020 to 2022). Library preparation employed multiplex PCR. Sequencing was carried out with an Illumina HiSeq 4000. To build TCR beta libraries, CDR3 regions were amplified by Arm-PCR using iRepertoire HTBI primers. In-frame beta chains were kept once TCRdb had trimmed the public reads at Q25 with fastp and called clones with MiXCR. Each entry is one CDR3 protein sequence, shown with its most common DNA and genes. Counted in this sample were around 480,000 distinct CDR3 sequences; about 16% of them appeared once. The ten largest account for roughly 25% of the sample. This specimen's time point label, per the study, means: newly diagnosed GD, antithyroid drugs for less than 3 months. For both TCR sequencing and RNA sequencing, RNA was extracted from PBMCs in TRIzol.

The same sample was also studied in work on T cells in Graves' hyperthyroidism and ophthalmopathy.

The sample in question was peripheral blood mononuclear cells (PBMCs), obtained at new diagnosis, from a patient treated with antithyroid drugs. These receptors originate from a woman aged 35-60 years with Graves disease. Donor details come from another sample of the same person, matched by shared clones.

This clonotype was counted at least ten times. The gene calls are TRBV6-1 and TRBJ1-2, with D unresolved. The V end lost 1 base, the J end lost 4 bases, and 10 bases lay between the germline ends. The V gene's germline CDR1 is MNHNS and CDR2 SASEGT. The CDR3 extends over 14 amino acids. The CDR3 region has the DNA TGTGCCAGCAGTGAAGGGCGGAGAACCTATGGCTACACCTTC. It encodes CASSEGRRTYGYTF.

V usage is TRBV5-1 and J usage is TRBJ2-5; unclear D gene. The CDR3 loop spans 14 amino acids. In germline, CDR1 is SGHRS, CDR2 YFSETQ. V dropped 2 bases and J dropped 1 base, with 9 bases sitting between them. The chain's CDR3 is CASSFSDGQETQYF. DNA for the CDR3: TGCGCCAGCAGCTTTAGTGATGGCCAAGAGACCCAGTACTTC.

The table lists this clonotype with many counts. Here the CDR3 reads CASSIQGADTEAFF. In DNA form, the CDR3 reads TGTGCCAGTAGTATACAGGGGGCCGACACTGAAGCTTTCTTT. V gene TRBV19 combines with J gene TRBJ1-1; 8 nucleotides agree with TRBD1. Germline-derived CDR1 and CDR2 are LNHDA and SQIVND (reference sequence). There are 14 residues in the CDR3. The V gene end was trimmed by 2 bases and the J gene end by 3 bases; junction bases not matched to a gene: 2.

This clonotype was seen at least ten times. The chain combines TRBV28 with TRBJ2-3; D might be TRBD1 (5 bases). The CDR3 consists of 13 residues. V gave up 7 bases and J gave up 6 bases, with 14 bases separating them. Per the germline V gene, CDR1 is MDHEN and CDR2 is SYDVKM. CDR3 coding DNA: TGTGCCAGCAATCGACCTTCAGGGGATACGCAGTATTTT. Translating gives CASNRPSGDTQYF. The complete variable domain, with remaining parts taken from reference TRBV28 and TRBJ2-3, reads DVKVTQSSRYLVKRTGEKVFLECVQDMDHENMFWYRQDPGLGLRLIYFSYDVKMKEKGDIPEGYSVSREKKERFSLILESASTNQTSMYLCASNRPSGDTQYFGPGTRLTVL.

The CDR3 nucleotides are TGTGCCAGCAGCTTAGAGGGGGGAGTGGAGCAGTACTTC. It specifies CASSLEGGVEQYF. V is TRBV7-9 and J is TRBJ2-7; D assignment may be TRBD1 or TRBD2 (6 bases each). Germline-derived CDR1 and CDR2 are SEHNR and FQNEAQ (reference sequence). The V gene lost 1 base and the J gene lost 7 bases, with 11 bases spanning the gap. The CDR3 is 13 amino acids.

This clonotype was detected ten times or more. The junction and the germline gene differ at one end; a read error may be behind it. This chain connects TRBV2 to TRBJ2-7; D might be TRBD2 (5 bases). This CDR3 has 11 residues. Germline V gene data show CDR1 as SNHLY and CDR2 as FYNNEI. This CDR3 reads CASTWSGSLGF. The CDR3 coding sequence is TGTGCCAGCACCTGGTCGGGATCTTTGGGTTTC.

This rearrangement joins TRBV20-1 to TRBJ2-2, with 9 bases aligning to TRBD2. The CDR3 loop spans 15 amino acids. V shed 1 base and J 6 bases; nucleotides not matched to a gene: 6. Germline CDR1 and CDR2: DFQATT and SNEGSKA (reference sequence). Written as DNA, the CDR3 is TGCAGTGCTAGAGCCGCGAGCGGGGGGCCCGGGGAGCTGTTTTTT. Translated: CSARAASGGPGELFF.

This chain connects TRBV6-9 to TRBJ2-2; 9 nucleotides align to TRBD1. In germline, CDR1 is MNHGY, CDR2 SVAAGI. The V gene end was trimmed by 3 bases and the J gene end by 7 bases; junction bases not matched to a gene: 6. The length of the CDR3 is 15 residues. The CDR3 here is CASSYLGQGGGELFF. In DNA form, the CDR3 reads TGTGCCAGCAGTTACTTGGGACAGGGTGGCGGGGAGCTGTTTTTT.

There are many counts of this clonotype. The CDR3 spells CATSSRQGRTDTQYF. The CDR3 DNA follows: TGTGCCACCAGCAGCCGACAGGGAAGGACAGATACGCAGTATTTT. V gene TRBV15 combines with J gene TRBJ2-3, with 7 bases lining up with TRBD1. The V gene end was trimmed by 3 bases and the J gene end by 3 bases; junction bases not matched to a gene: 6. The CDR3 length is 15 residues. Germline V CDR1 and CDR2: LNHNV, YYDKDF (reference sequence).

This clonotype has just a few counts. A much larger clone differs from this one at a single base, so this may be a read error. The chain combines TRBV7-9 with TRBJ1-1; 7 bases are a match to TRBD1. The CDR3 is 14 residues long. The V segment lost 4 bases and the J segment 6 bases; nucleotides outside the gene matches: 8. The germline CDR1 and CDR2 sequences are SEHNR and FQNEAQ (reference sequence). The DNA for the CDR3 is TGTGCCAGCAGCTCACACAGGGGAGTCGCTGAAGCTTTCTTT. This encodes CASSSHRGVAEAFF.

This clonotype was recorded at least ten times. The rearrangement links TRBV29-1 to TRBJ2-3; possibly TRBD1 for D (6 bases). Per the germline V gene, CDR1 is SQVTM and CDR2 is ANQGSEA. This CDR3 is built from 15 residues. The V end lost 1 base, the J end lost 6 bases, and 17 bases lay between the germline ends. The CDR3 sequence: CSVEGGQVNLDTQYF. In nucleotides, the CDR3 is TGCAGCGTTGAAGGGGGGCAGGTCAACCTGGATACGCAGTATTTT.

This clonotype came up many times. The CDR3 here is CASSFRDRGSETQYF. The DNA of the CDR3 is TGTGCCAGCAGCTTTCGGGACAGGGGTTCAGAGACCCAGTACTTC. J is TRBJ2-5 and V is TRBV11-3, with 10 bases identical to TRBD1. This CDR3 comprises 15 residues. Germline V CDR1 and CDR2: SGHNT, YENEEA. V trimming: 3 bases; J trimming: 4 bases; junction bases outside the gene matches: 5.

The chain couples TRBV20-1 to TRBJ2-5; possibly TRBD2 for D (5 bases). Germline assignment: CDR1 DFQATT and CDR2 SNEGSKA (reference sequence). The CDR3 has 15 amino acids. Trimming left V 1 base short and J 5 bases short, with 17 bases between. For the CDR3, the DNA is TGCAGTGCTAGAGGCCCACTAGGTCGGCACGAGACCCAGTACTTC. Translating gives CSARGPLGRHETQYF.

The table lists this clonotype with many counts. The genes are TRBV12-3 or TRBV12-4 and TRBJ2-5; 7 positions match TRBD1. V trimming: 3 bases; J trimming: 5 bases; junction bases outside the gene matches: 6. The CDR3 runs to 14 residues. The CDR3 sequence: CASSLGTVAETQYF. The DNA for the CDR3 is TGTGCCAGCAGTTTGGGGACAGTAGCTGAGACCCAGTACTTC.

This clonotype was detected a few times. The chain is built from TRBV5-5 and TRBJ1-1, with a weak D call TRBD1 (6 bases). CDR1 and CDR2 from the germline V gene are SGHKS and YYEKEE (reference sequence). The V end was cut by 4 bases, the J end by 4 bases, with 17 bases between. The CDR3 length is 15 residues. CDR3 bases: TGTGCCAGCAGCCAAACAGGGTATAGGGGCACTGAAGCTTTCTTT. Amino acid sequence: CASSQTGYRGTEAFF.

This rearrangement joins TRBV29-1 to TRBJ1-5; D remains ambiguous. Deletions cut 4 bases from V and 5 bases from J, with 15 bases between. This CDR3 comprises 14 residues. Germline CDR1 reads SQVTM; CDR2 reads ANQGSEA. The CDR3: CSVVEGTLDQPQHF. The CDR3, as DNA: TGCAGCGTTGTGGAGGGAACATTGGATCAGCCCCAGCATTTT.

The rearrangement links TRBV6-5 to TRBJ1-4; tentatively, D is TRBD1 (5 bases). With 0 bases removed from V and 4 bases from J, the gap between germline ends came to 12 bases. The CDR3 sequence is 16 residues long. Germline CDR1 and CDR2: MNHEY and SVGAGI. CDR3 amino acids: CASSYSVRVDNEKLFF. The CDR3 DNA follows: TGTGCCAGCAGTTACTCGGTCAGGGTGGATAATGAAAAACTGTTTTTT.

This clonotype was picked up many times. CDR3: CASTSPLTAEAFF. The DNA of the CDR3 is TGTGCCAGCACCTCGCCCTTAACGGCTGAAGCTTTCTTT. The chain links TRBV6-1 to TRBJ1-1; no definite D call. V was clipped by 7 bases and J by 6 bases, with 15 bases between them. Per the germline V gene, CDR1 is MNHNS and CDR2 is SASEGT. The CDR3 consists of 13 residues.

This chain connects TRBV12-3 or TRBV12-4 to TRBJ2-1, with a weak D call TRBD1 (6 bases). Trimming took off 4 bases at V and 7 bases at J, with 11 bases between the two ends. The CDR3 covers 13 residues. In nucleotides, the CDR3 is TGTGCCAGCAGTTGGCCAGGGGTAAATGAGCAGTTCTTC. Protein sequence: CASSWPGVNEQFF.

This clonotype has ten or more counts. This chain links TRBV19 with TRBJ1-1, with a possible D match to TRBD1 (6 bases). Looked up from germline, CDR1 is LNHDA and CDR2 is SQIVND (reference sequence). The germline V and J ends were trimmed by 7 bases and 6 bases, with 21 bases remaining between them. CDR3 length: 15 amino acids. The CDR3 spells CASTPHQGQRAEAFF. CDR3 nucleotide sequence: TGTGCCAGTACCCCGCACCAAGGACAGAGGGCTGAAGCTTTCTTT.

This clonotype was seen only a few times. The V call is TRBV11-3, the J call TRBJ1-6; D is uncertain. Germline V gene sequence: CDR1 SGHNT, CDR2 YENEEA. V lost 2 bases, J lost 8 bases, and 7 bases lay in between. The length of the CDR3 is 13 residues. This CDR3 reads CASSLSLDSPLHF. CDR3 DNA sequence: TGTGCCAGCAGCTTATCACTGGATTCACCCCTCCACTTT.

This clonotype was detected ten times or more. The chain recombines TRBV30 with TRBJ2-7; 10 nucleotides align to TRBD1. The V gene's germline CDR1 is GTSNPN and CDR2 SVGIG (reference sequence). The length of the CDR3 is 14 residues. V was pared by 3 bases and J by 5 bases, with 7 bases of the junction left unmatched. CDR3: CAWRSGQGINEQYF. The CDR3 DNA reads TGTGCCTGGAGGTCGGGACAGGGGATCAACGAGCAGTACTTC.

A few counts support this clonotype. A much larger clone differs by one base, so this may be a read error. The V call is TRBV13, the J call TRBJ2-5, with 10 nucleotides matching TRBD1. Germline lookup yields CDR1 PRHDT and CDR2 FYEKMQ (reference sequence). Losses at the gene ends were 6 bases for V and 5 bases for J; bases not matched to a gene: 6. This CDR3 region has 14 residues. This chain's CDR3 is CASRPGGQGETQYF. CDR3 in DNA: TGTGCCAGCAGACCGGGGGGACAGGGGGAGACCCAGTACTTC.

Only a few counts were recorded for this clonotype. V is TRBV28 and J is TRBJ2-1; D gene uncertain. The germline gives CDR1 MDHEN, CDR2 SYDVKM. Trimming cost V 6 bases and J 8 bases, with 11 bases left between them. CDR3 size: 12 residues. The CDR3 is CASSPSGYEQFF. The DNA for the CDR3 is TGTGCCAGCAGCCCTAGTGGGTATGAGCAGTTCTTC.

This clonotype was seen repeatedly, ten times or more. This chain uses TRBV3-1 with TRBJ1-4; D possibly corresponds to TRBD1 (5 bases). The V and J ends lost 1 base and 1 base respectively, with 10 bases between them. The CDR3 has 16 amino acids. Per the germline V gene, CDR1 is LGHDT and CDR2 is YNNKEL (reference sequence). The CDR3 sequence: CASSQVGGKTNEKLFF. For the CDR3, the DNA is TGTGCCAGCAGCCAAGTTGGGGGAAAAACTAATGAAAAACTGTTTTTT.

This clonotype was picked up many times. The genes are TRBV3-1 and TRBJ2-7, with a possible D match to TRBD2 (5 bases). V was pared by 4 bases and J by 0 bases, with 10 bases between. CDR1 and CDR2 (germline): LGHDT, YNNKEL (reference sequence). The CDR3 is made up of 14 amino acids. This chain's CDR3 is CASSLGLTSYEQYF. The CDR3, as DNA: TGTGCCAGCAGCCTCGGACTGACCTCCTACGAGCAGTACTTC.

This clonotype was observed a few times. This chain uses TRBV7-9 with TRBJ2-1, with unresolved D. Germline CDR1 reads SEHNR; CDR2 reads FQNEAQ (reference sequence). This CDR3 is built from 14 residues. Trimming left V 3 bases short and J 6 bases short, with 12 bases between. CDR3 DNA sequence: TGTGCCAGCAGCTTGTTCGGATCGGTCAATGAGCAGTTCTTC. Protein sequence: CASSLFGSVNEQFF.

The table lists this clonotype with many counts. The rearrangement links TRBV20-1 to TRBJ1-2; 10 bases match TRBD1. Trimming cost V 6 bases and J 6 bases; bases outside gene matches: 7. Looked up from germline, CDR1 is DFQATT and CDR2 is SNEGSKA (reference sequence). This CDR3 region has 13 residues. This CDR3 is CSAQTGGGDGYTF. The CDR3 bases are TGCAGTGCGCAGACAGGGGGCGGAGATGGCTACACCTTC.

As DNA, the CDR3 is TGTGCCAGCAGTTACACCGACACCTACACTGAAGCTTTCTTT. This gives the protein CASSYTDTYTEAFF. The rearrangement links TRBV12-3 or TRBV12-4 to TRBJ2-3; D gene unclear. The DNA end is a closer match to TRBJ1-1, so the J assignment may be wrong. The CDR3 loop spans 14 amino acids.